This passage covers 10 T cell receptor beta chains from one sample sequenced in a study of PD-L1 blockade in urothelial cancer. Specified time point: peripheral blood 6 weeks after treatment start. Sequencing was performed with immunoSEQ multiplex PCR; in TCRdb, only in-frame clones are kept and a portion is missing. Counted here are tens of thousands of clones, 65% to 90% occurring once; the ten biggest clones make up about a quarter. This specimen was PBMCs, taken around atezolizumab (anti-PD-L1) treatment. The receptors come from a man in his 60s with urothelial cancer.

This clone was seen only once. The chain couples TRBV5-4 to TRBJ1-1; D might be TRBD1 (5 bases). CDR1 and CDR2 (germline): SGHNT, YYREEE (reference sequence). Trimming took off 3 bases at V and 0 bases at J, with 9 bases between the two ends. This CDR3 is 14 amino acids long. CDR3 region: CASSSTVMNTEAFF. The CDR3 DNA is TGTGCCAGCAGCTCGACAGTGATGAACACTGAAGCTTTCTTT.

The gene calls are TRBV12-5 and TRBJ2-7, with D perhaps matching TRBD2 (6 bases). Per the germline V gene, CDR1 is LGHNT and CDR2 is FRNRAP. V lost 5 bases and J 5 bases, leaving 13 bases between the germline ends. The CDR3 spans 13 residues. The CDR3 DNA follows: TGTGCTAGTGGTCCGGGACTTACGGACGAGCAGTACTTC. Its translation: CASGPGLTDEQYF. The full variable domain, rest sourced from reference TRBV12-5 and TRBJ2-7, is DARVTQTPRHKVTEMGQEVTMRCQPILGHNTVFWYRQTMMQGLELLAYFRNRAPLDDSGMPKDRFSAEMPDATLATLKIQPSEPRDSAVYFCASGPGLTDEQYFGPGTRLTVT.

The J gene is TRBJ1-1, the V gene TRBV29-1; no clear D. The ends were cut back, 6 bases at V and 1 base at J, with 9 bases in the middle. This CDR3 spans 12 amino acids. Germline CDR1 is SQVTM and CDR2 is ANQGSEA. Written as DNA, the CDR3 is TGCAGCGTGCACAGCGGGAACACTGAAGCTTTCTTT. Its protein is CSVHSGNTEAFF.

This clone was detected only once. The chain recombines TRBV6-4 with TRBJ2-1; no firm D call. V shed 0 bases and J shed 2 bases, with 8 bases lying between them. The CDR3 consists of 15 residues. Germline assignment: CDR1 MRHNA and CDR2 SNTAGT. The CDR3, as DNA: TGTGCCAGCAGTGACTCGATTCTAGCCTACAATGAGCAGTTCTTC. Its translation is CASSDSILAYNEQFF.

The rearrangement joins TRBV6-1 to TRBJ2-5; the match to TRBD1 covers 7 bases. The CDR3 sequence is 15 residues long. J gave up 5 bases and V 4 bases, and 10 bases lay outside the gene matches. Germline CDR1 and CDR2: MNHNS and SASEGT. Written as DNA, the CDR3 is TGTGCCAGCAGTGTGCGACAGGGCTGGACGGAGACCCAGTACTTC. Its translation is CASSVRQGWTETQYF.

The chain employs TRBV5-4 and TRBJ2-2; TRBD1 matches 8 bases. Per the germline V gene, CDR1 is SGHNT and CDR2 is YYREEE (reference sequence). This CDR3 is built from 14 residues. The junction had 2 bases not matched to a gene; V was cut back by 1 base and J by 6 bases. CDR3 sequence reads: CASSLLTGAGELFF. The CDR3 DNA is TGTGCCAGCAGCTTGCTGACAGGGGCCGGGGAGCTGTTTTTT.

This chain connects TRBV29-1 to TRBJ2-7; D gene uncertain. The V gene's germline CDR1 is SQVTM and CDR2 ANQGSEA. The CDR3 covers 14 residues. V was shortened by 3 bases and J by 0 bases, with 12 bases between the two germline ends. The CDR3 DNA reads as TGCAGCGTTGATTCTCCGTTTAGCTCCTACGAGCAGTACTTC. This translates into CSVDSPFSSYEQYF.

The rearrangement uses TRBV7-9 and TRBJ2-1, with 10 positions matching TRBD2. Germline CDR1 and CDR2: SEHNR and FQNEAQ (reference sequence). Unmatched junction bases numbered 5, after V lost 6 bases and J lost 6 bases. The CDR3 length is 14 residues. In DNA form, the CDR3 reads TGTGCCAGCAGTCTAGCGGGAGTTAGCAATGAGCAGTTCTTC. It translates to CASSLAGVSNEQFF.

V is TRBV11-2 and J is TRBJ2-1; 7 bases line up with TRBD2. The CDR3 consists of 16 residues. Germline V CDR1 and CDR2: SGHAT, FQNNGV. The ends lost 1 base at V and 2 bases at J; junction bases unmatched: 5. CDR3 sequence: CASSLGAGTTYNEQFF. CDR3 nucleotide sequence: TGTGCCAGCAGCTTAGGGGCAGGGACTACCTACAATGAGCAGTTCTTC. Filled out from reference TRBV11-2 and TRBJ2-1, the complete variable domain reads EAGVAQSPRYKIIEKRQSVAFWCNPISGHATLYWYQQILGQGPKLLIQFQNNGVVDDSQLPKDRFSAERLKGVDSTLKIQPAKLEDSAVYLCASSLGAGTTYNEQFFGPGTRLTVL.

This sequence joins TRBV6-4 and TRBJ1-1; 9 bases agree with TRBD1. This CDR3 region has 14 residues. V shed 5 bases, J shed 3 bases, and the junction held 4 bases outside the gene matches. Germline V lookup: CDR1 MRHNA, CDR2 SNTAGT. This CDR3 is CASSQQGAHTEAFF. The CDR3 region has the DNA TGTGCCAGCAGTCAACAGGGGGCCCACACTGAAGCTTTCTTT.